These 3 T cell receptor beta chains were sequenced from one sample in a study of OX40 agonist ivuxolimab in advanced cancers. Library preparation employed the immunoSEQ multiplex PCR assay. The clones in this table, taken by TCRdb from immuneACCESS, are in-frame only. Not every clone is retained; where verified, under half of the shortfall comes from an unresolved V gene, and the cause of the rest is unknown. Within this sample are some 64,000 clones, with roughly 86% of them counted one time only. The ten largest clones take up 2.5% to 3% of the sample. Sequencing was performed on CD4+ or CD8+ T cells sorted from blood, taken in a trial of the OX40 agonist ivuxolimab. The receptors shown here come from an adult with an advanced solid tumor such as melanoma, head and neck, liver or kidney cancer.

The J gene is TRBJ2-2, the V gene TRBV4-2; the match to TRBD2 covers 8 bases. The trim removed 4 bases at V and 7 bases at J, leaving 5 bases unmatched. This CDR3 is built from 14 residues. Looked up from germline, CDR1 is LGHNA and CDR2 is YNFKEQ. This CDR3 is CASSPISGNGELFF. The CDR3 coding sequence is TGTGCCAGCAGCCCGATTAGCGGGAACGGGGAGCTGTTTTTT.

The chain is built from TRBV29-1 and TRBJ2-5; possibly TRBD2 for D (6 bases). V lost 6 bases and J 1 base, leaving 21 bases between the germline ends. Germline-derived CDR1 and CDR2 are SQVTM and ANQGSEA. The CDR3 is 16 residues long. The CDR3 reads CSVVTENLAFQETQYF. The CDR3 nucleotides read TGCAGCGTCGTCACCGAAAACCTAGCGTTCCAAGAGACCCAGTACTTC.

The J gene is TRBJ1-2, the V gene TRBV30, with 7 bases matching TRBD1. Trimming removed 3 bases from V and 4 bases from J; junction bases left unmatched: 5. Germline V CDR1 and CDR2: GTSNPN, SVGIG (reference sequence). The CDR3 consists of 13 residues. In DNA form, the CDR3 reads TGTGCCTGGAGCCCCGGGACAGTCTATGGCTACACCTTC. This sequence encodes CAWSPGTVYGYTF.